This section outlines one TCR beta chain sequence together with its context. These data come from a study of blood T cell repertoires in COVID-19. Study background: Acute and convalescent COVID-19 samples came from the United States, Italy and Spain.

TCRdb's table, derived via immunoSEQ multiplex PCR, lists solely in-frame clones and lacks some. The data hold 450,000 or so clones, with about 92% observed a single time. Losses at the gene ends were 4 bases for V and 8 bases for J; bases not matched to a gene: 3. CDR1 is SGHRS, CDR2 YFSETQ, per germline. This CDR3 has 13 amino acids. The study recruited people aged about 18 to 95 years across around 23 US areas. The source is a man aged 18 to 35 who had recovered from COVID-19. The chain combines TRBV5-1 with TRBJ1-6; 7 nucleotides agree with TRBD1. The sample consisted of PBMCs or T cells enriched from blood (not recorded which). CDR3 in DNA: TGCGCCAGCAGCACCCAGGGGGATTCACCCCTCCACTTT. Protein sequence: CASSTQGDSPLHF.